This T cell receptor beta chain was sequenced in a study of T cell responses to AZD1222 COVID-19 vaccine. Whole-study results and caveats: In all cases, repertoires were sampled only after the peak T cell response.

Second-dose intervals near 4 or 12 weeks were combined. Method: immunoSEQ multiplex PCR; TCRdb's copy keeps in-frame clones and lacks some. The sample lists about 140,000 clones; roughly 92% were seen once. Remarks on this clone: Its specificity is not known.

The material sequenced was peripheral blood, taken 28 days after the second AZD1222 dose. The TCR sequence derives from an adult who received the AZD1222 COVID-19 vaccine.

For the CDR3, the DNA is TGTGCCAGCAAACCCCTTAATCAGCCCCAGCATTTT. It is translated as CASKPLNQPQHF. The chain is built from TRBV2 and TRBJ1-5; D gene ambiguous. This CDR3 is built from 12 residues. V was clipped by 7 bases and J by 4 bases, with 8 bases between them. Germline assignment: CDR1 SNHLY and CDR2 FYNNEI.